This T cell receptor beta chain was recovered during a study of T-cell memory formation after mild COVID-19. Germline values: CDR1 SGHDT, CDR2 YYEEEE. The V segment lost 4 bases and the J segment 5 bases; nucleotides outside the gene matches: 9. The CDR3 loop spans 16 amino acids. In TCRdb, the 5' RACE reads were re-called with MiXCR into one record per CDR3 protein. This sample yields roughly 40,000 distinct CDR3 sequences, of which less than 7.5% are seen a single time; approximately 1.5% belongs to the top ten. Input material: PBMCs or a T cell subset sorted from them (not recorded which). The sequence was obtained from a man aged 18 to 29 who had mild COVID-19 (a few samples of this study predate the infection). Cell type and time point are not known. The rearrangement uses TRBV5-6 and TRBJ2-2, with 9 bases that match TRBD1. CDR3 loop: CASSISGTGPTGELFF. CDR3 DNA sequence: TGTGCCAGCAGCATCTCCGGGACAGGGCCTACCGGGGAGCTGTTTTTT.